Listed below are T cell receptor beta chains from one sample, sequenced in a study of T cell changes during pregnancy in multiple sclerosis. Using immunoSEQ multiplex PCR, the repertoire was profiled, and TCRdb retains in-frame clones only, with some absent. Of tens of thousands of clones in the sample, 96% were seen once. Sample: CD8+ T cells from peripheral blood mononuclear cells, taken after pregnancy. The receptor source for this set is a female donor with multiple sclerosis, enrolled in a pregnancy study. CDR3s include the opening cysteine and the closing phenylalanine or tryptophan. The D gene is left open where the match is weak. Clone size is not always given. Where it is, it says once, few, many or a class for expanded clones.

D gene	clone size	V gene	J gene	CDR3 protein	CDR3 DNA
TRBD1	.	TRBV5-5	TRBJ2-4	CASSPGQGAVGNIQYF	TGTGCCAGCAGCCCGGGACAGGGGGCTGTGGGAAACATTCAGTACTTC
.	.	TRBV19	TRBJ1-2	CASSGGLYGYTF	TGTGCCAGTTCCGGGGGTCTCTATGGCTACACCTTC
.	.	TRBV7-9	TRBJ2-7	CASSLPDSPHYEQYF	TGTGCCAGCAGCCTTCCAGATTCGCCTCACTACGAGCAGTACTTC
TRBD1	.	TRBV5-6	TRBJ2-3	CASNTGADTQYF	TGTGCCAGCAACACAGGGGCAGATACGCAGTATTTT
.	once	TRBV5-8	TRBJ1-1	CASSLGRVDTEAFF	TGTGCCAGCAGCTTAGGCAGGGTGGACACTGAAGCTTTCTTT
.	.	TRBV5-1	TRBJ2-1	CASSWASGLDNEQFF	TGCGCCAGCAGCTGGGCCAGCGGGTTAGACAATGAGCAGTTCTTC
TRBD1	few	TRBV19	TRBJ1-1	CASNTGGITEAFF	TGTGCCAGTAATACAGGGGGCATCACTGAAGCTTTCTTT
TRBD2	few	TRBV6-4	TRBJ2-1	CASSKLAGANNEQFF	TGTGCCAGCAGTAAACTAGCGGGAGCCAACAATGAGCAGTTCTTC
.	.	TRBV2	TRBJ2-5	CASSVGTLQGTQYF	TGTGCCAGCAGTGTTGGCACCCTTCAGGGGACCCAGTACTTC
TRBD2	.	TRBV2	TRBJ2-7	CASSSEPVASGSVEQYF	TGTGCCAGCAGTAGCGAACCGGTGGCTAGCGGGAGTGTCGAGCAGTACTTC
.	.	TRBV11-2	TRBJ2-7	CASSLEQLNSYEQYF	TGTGCCAGCAGCTTAGAGCAGTTGAATTCCTACGAGCAGTACTTC
.	.	TRBV9	TRBJ1-3	CASSQQGPGNTIYF	TGTGCCAGCAGCCAACAGGGACCTGGAAACACCATATATTTT
TRBD2	.	TRBV29-1	TRBJ2-3	CSVDGSGRSLTDTQYF	TGCAGCGTTGACGGTAGCGGGAGGTCACTCACAGATACGCAGTATTTT
.	.	TRBV2	TRBJ2-7	CASKEDHEQYF	TGTGCCAGCAAGGAGGACCACGAGCAGTACTTC
TRBD1	.	TRBV28	TRBJ2-7	CASSFPRTGPYEQYF	TGTGCCAGCAGTTTCCCCCGGACAGGGCCCTACGAGCAGTACTTC
TRBD2	.	TRBV28	TRBJ2-7	CASSERGTSGAPYEQYF	TGTGCCAGCAGTGAACGCGGGACTAGCGGAGCCCCATACGAGCAGTACTTC
TRBD1	.	TRBV15	TRBJ1-1	CATSRDSYPDRGHTEAFF	TGTGCCACCAGCAGAGATTCTTACCCGGACAGGGGGCACACTGAAGCTTTCTTT
TRBD1	.	TRBV5-1	TRBJ1-3	CASSIGTGGKGNTIYF	TGCGCCAGCAGCATTGGGACAGGGGGCAAGGGAAACACCATATATTTT
TRBD1	.	TRBV19	TRBJ2-2	CASRPSPGTGVTGELFF	TGTGCCAGTAGACCATCTCCCGGGACAGGGGTCACCGGGGAGCTGTTTTTT
TRBD2	.	TRBV7-9	TRBJ2-1	CASSLVTGGSYEQFF	TGTGCCAGCAGCTTAGTTACGGGAGGCTCATATGAGCAGTTCTTC
.	.	TRBV15	TRBJ2-5	CATSRASQGGFGKTQYF	TGTGCCACCAGCAGGGCATCGCAGGGGGGCTTCGGAAAGACCCAGTACTTC
.	.	TRBV27	TRBJ2-7	CASSLAGSYEQYF	TGTGCCAGCAGTTTAGCGGGAAGCTACGAGCAGTACTTC
TRBD2	.	TRBV7-6	TRBJ2-5	CASSWLAGVGETQYF	TGTGCCAGCAGCTGGCTAGCGGGAGTAGGAGAGACCCAGTACTTC
TRBD2	.	TRBV7-9	TRBJ2-5	CASSFLAGVQETQYF	TGTGCCAGCAGCTTTTTAGCGGGAGTCCAAGAGACCCAGTACTTC
.	.	TRBV27	TRBJ2-6	CASSLSQTSSSSGANVLTF	TGTGCCAGCAGTTTATCACAGACTAGTTCCTCCTCTGGGGCCAACGTCCTGACTTTC
.	.	TRBV12-2	TRBJ1-6	CASRLGRTGNNSPLHF	TGTGCAAGTCGCTTAGGGAGGACAGGGAATAATTCACCCCTCCACTTT
TRBD1	.	TRBV6-1	TRBJ2-7	CASEETGTYEQYF	TGTGCCAGCGAGGAGACAGGGACCTACGAGCAGTACTTC
TRBD2	once	TRBV27	TRBJ2-1	CASSLSNILTSGSGNEQFF	TGTGCCAGCAGTTTATCCAACATCCTGACTAGCGGGAGCGGCAATGAGCAGTTCTTC
TRBD1	.	TRBV5-1	TRBJ1-1	CASSFTGTGEAFF	TGCGCCAGCAGCTTTACCGGGACAGGGGAAGCTTTCTTT
.	.	TRBV2	TRBJ1-1	CASSVIAGDTEAFF	TGTGCCAGCAGCGTGATTGCCGGTGACACTGAAGCTTTCTTT
TRBD2	.	TRBV19	TRBJ2-3	CASNPSGGSTDTQYF	TGTGCCAGCAACCCTAGCGGGGGAAGCACAGATACGCAGTATTTT
.	.	TRBV11-3	TRBJ2-7	CASSLEGHPYEQYF	TGTGCCAGCAGCTTAGAGGGACACCCTTACGAGCAGTACTTC
TRBD2	.	TRBV29-1	TRBJ2-1	CSVDGSSGSYNEQFF	TGCAGCGTTGATGGGTCTAGCGGGAGTTACAATGAGCAGTTCTTC
TRBD1	.	TRBV9	TRBJ1-1	CASNTGGDTEAFF	TGTGCCAGCAACACAGGGGGAGACACTGAAGCTTTCTTT
.	.	TRBV15	TRBJ2-2	CATSTATERANTGELFF	TGTGCCACCAGCACCGCGACGGAGCGGGCGAACACCGGGGAGCTGTTTTTT
.	.	TRBV19	TRBJ2-3	CARGLSSTDTQYF	TGTGCCAGGGGACTCTCAAGCACAGATACGCAGTATTTT
.	.	TRBV19	TRBJ2-1	CASRNLVVHNEQFF	TGTGCCAGTAGGAACTTGGTAGTGCACAATGAGCAGTTCTTC